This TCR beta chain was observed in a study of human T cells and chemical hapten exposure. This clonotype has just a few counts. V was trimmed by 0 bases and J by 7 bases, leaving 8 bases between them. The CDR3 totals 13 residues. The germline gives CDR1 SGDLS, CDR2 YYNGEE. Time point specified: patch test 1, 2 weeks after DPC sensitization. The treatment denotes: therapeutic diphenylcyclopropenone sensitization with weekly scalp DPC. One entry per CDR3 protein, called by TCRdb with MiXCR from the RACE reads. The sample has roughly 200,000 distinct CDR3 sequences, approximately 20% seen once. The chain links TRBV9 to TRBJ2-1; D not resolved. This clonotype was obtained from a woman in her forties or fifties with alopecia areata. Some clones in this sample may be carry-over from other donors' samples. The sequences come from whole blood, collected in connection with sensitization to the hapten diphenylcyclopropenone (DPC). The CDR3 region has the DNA TGTGCCAGCAGCGTAGACATGGGGAATGAGCAGTTCTTC. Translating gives CASSVDMGNEQFF.